This is a list of T cell receptor beta chains from one sample in a study of blood T cell repertoires in COVID-19. TCRdb's copy holds only in-frame clones and misses some; the assay was immunoSEQ multiplex PCR. The data show 150,000 to 200,000 clones, approximately 88% seen once. The specimen was PBMCs or T cells enriched from blood (not recorded which). These receptors were collected from a woman younger than 35 who had recovered from COVID-19. Each CDR3 is given with its conserved first and last residue. D genes are given only for firm matches. Clone size is shown for a subset of rows, as once, few, many or a class of expanded clone.

V gene	J gene	clone size	D gene	CDR3 protein	CDR3 DNA
TRBV10-3	TRBJ2-5	-	TRBD2	CAISESGGGPDF	TGTGCCATCAGTGAGTCAGGCGGGGGGCCGGACTTC
TRBV28	TRBJ2-1	-	TRBD2	CASSPPRGVGNYEQFF	TGTGCCAGCAGTCCTCCCCGGGGGGTTGGTAATTATGAGCAGTTCTTC
TRBV10-3	TRBJ1-2	once	-	CAISEVDYGYTF	TGTGCCATCAGTGAGGTCGACTATGGCTACACCTTC
TRBV21-1	TRBJ1-5	-	-	CASNRGDGPRQPQHF	TGTGCCAGCAACAGGGGGGATGGGCCCCGTCAGCCCCAGCATTTT
TRBV5-6	TRBJ2-1	-	TRBD2	CASTLPGYRGDEQFF	TGTGCCAGCACCCTTCCTGGTTATCGGGGGGATGAGCAGTTCTTC
TRBV28	TRBJ1-5	-	-	CASREGNQPQHF	TGTGCCAGCAGGGAGGGTAATCAGCCCCAGCATTTT
TRBV15	TRBJ1-4	-	-	CATSSTGITNEKLFF	TGTGCCACCAGCAGTACCGGGATAACTAATGAAAAACTGTTTTTT
TRBV6-5	TRBJ1-1	-	-	CASSPRTENTEAFF	TGTGCCAGCAGTCCTAGGACAGAGAACACTGAAGCTTTCTTT
TRBV6-5	TRBJ1-5	-	-	CASSTSGEGNQPQHF	TGTGCCAGCAGTACATCCGGAGAGGGCAATCAGCCCCAGCATTTT
TRBV7-9	TRBJ1-6	-	TRBD1	CASRTGEGSPLHF	TGTGCCAGTCGGACAGGGGAAGGGTCACCCCTCCACTTT
TRBV9	TRBJ1-3	-	-	CASSPRAVISSGNTIYF	TGTGCCAGCAGCCCCAGGGCCGTTATAAGCTCTGGAAACACCATATATTTT
TRBV27	TRBJ2-1	-	-	CASSFVGSGDNEQFF	TGTGCCAGCAGTTTTGTGGGGTCGGGGGACAATGAGCAGTTCTTC
TRBV7-9	TRBJ2-1	-	-	CASSLIGTNYNEQFF	TGTGCCAGCAGCTTAATAGGGACAAACTACAATGAGCAGTTCTTC
TRBV6-4	TRBJ2-7	-	-	CASSDRQVGDGYF	TGTGCCAGCAGTGACCGACAGGTGGGCGATGGGTACTTC
TRBV14	TRBJ2-7	-	-	CASSQDRVEQYF	TGTGCCAGCAGCCAAGACCGAGTCGAGCAGTACTTC
TRBV7-3	TRBJ2-7	-	TRBD2	CASSLSGRPHEQYF	TGTGCCAGCAGCCTTAGCGGGAGACCCCACGAGCAGTACTTC
TRBV4-3	TRBJ1-3	-	-	CASSQVLLDTIYF	TGCGCCAGCAGCCAAGTTTTATTAGACACCATATATTTT
TRBV7-9	TRBJ1-1	-	-	CASVNGYTEAFF	TGTGCCAGCGTGAACGGTTACACTGAAGCTTTCTTT
TRBV5-1	TRBJ1-2	few	TRBD1	CASSLRVAGGARIGGYTF	TGCGCCAGCAGCTTGCGTGTCGCAGGGGGCGCAAGGATCGGGGGCTACACCTTC